Sequencing of this T cell receptor (beta chain) was carried out in a study of T cell changes during pregnancy in multiple sclerosis. Clones were read by immunoSEQ multiplex PCR, and TCRdb kept only the in-frame ones, dropping some. The sample has 60,000 or so clones, just under 90% seen once. The sequenced sample was peripheral blood from another person, used as feeder cells. This TCR came from a human donor whose cells served as feeder cells for cultures in a pregnancy study.

CDR3 loop: CASTQTGSQGGYTF. The CDR3 DNA sequence: TGTGCCAGCACTCAAACGGGGTCCCAAGGTGGCTACACCTTC. The J gene is TRBJ1-2, the V gene TRBV6-5; no definite D call. The CDR3 consists of 14 residues. V was clipped by 7 bases and J by 7 bases, with 19 bases between them. Germline CDR1 reads MNHEY; CDR2 reads SVGAGI.